Below, 5 T cell receptor beta chains from the same sample are listed, as sequenced in a study of cytomegalovirus exposure and HLA in healthy donors. The PCR made use of 60 Vbeta and 13 Jbeta primers. TCRdb's table, derived via immunoSEQ multiplex PCR, lists solely in-frame clones and lacks some. The sample shows 160,000 or so clones, 70% of them seen only once. The material sequenced was PBMCs. Receptors were obtained from a man aged 18-30 years in good health and CMV-seropositive.

The V gene is TRBV28, the J gene TRBJ1-1, with D perhaps TRBD1 (5 bases). The ends were cut back, 6 bases at V and 4 bases at J, with 15 bases in the middle. Germline V gene sequence: CDR1 MDHEN, CDR2 SYDVKM. This CDR3 spans 14 amino acids. DNA of the CDR3: TGTGCCAGCAGGCCCGCAGGTGACAGCACTGAAGCTTTCTTT. This codes for CASRPAGDSTEAFF.

Here the CDR3 reads CASSVPWLNTEAFF. DNA of the CDR3: TGTGCCAGCAGTGTCCCATGGCTGAACACTGAAGCTTTCTTT. The rearrangement joins TRBV6-1 to TRBJ1-1; no firm D call. The V gene's germline CDR1 is MNHNS and CDR2 SASEGT. Trimming shortened V by 4 bases and J by 0 bases, and 9 bases separated the two germline ends. The CDR3 has 14 residues.

The chain uses TRBV10-3 and TRBJ2-2; TRBD2 aligns across 10 bases. The CDR3 has 16 residues. The V gene end was trimmed by 0 bases and the J gene end by 7 bases; junction bases not matched to a gene: 5. Germline CDR1 ENHRY, CDR2 SYGVKD. CDR3 in DNA: TGTGCCATCAGTGAGTCGGTAGCGGGAGGTATCGGGGAGCTGTTTTTT. Amino acid sequence: CAISESVAGGIGELFF.

J is TRBJ2-1 and V is TRBV6-6, with TRBD2 matching 13 bases. Germline V gene data show CDR1 as MNHNY and CDR2 as SVGAGI (reference sequence). The CDR3 covers 15 residues. J gave up 6 bases and V 6 bases, and 5 bases lay outside the gene matches. This chain's CDR3 is CASRTTSGRSNEQFF. The CDR3 DNA is TGTGCCAGCAGGACGACTAGCGGGAGGTCCAATGAGCAGTTCTTC.

This chain connects TRBV28 to TRBJ1-4, with 7 bases lining up with TRBD1. V gave up 6 bases and J gave up 7 bases; unmatched junction bases: 23. The CDR3 extends over 19 amino acids. The V gene's germline CDR1 is MDHEN and CDR2 SYDVKM. CDR3 coding DNA: TGTGCCAGCAGCTGGAACAGGGGAATTATAGCAATTGGCGGTGAAAAACTGTTTTTT. Its protein is CASSWNRGIIAIGGEKLFF.